The sequence of this T cell receptor (beta chain) was determined in a study of cytomegalovirus exposure and HLA in healthy donors. For the study at large: The Caucasian-associated ancestry cluster contained approximately 81% of the approximately 390 genotyped donors. Study-wide results and caveats: It was confirmed in vitro that a few of the CMV-associated chains were specific for CMV antigens. Further analysis, carried out later, found HLA-associated TCR beta chains more clonally expanded than equally common other chains.

This PCR relied on a set of 60 Vbeta primers and 13 Jbeta primers. Using immunoSEQ multiplex PCR, the repertoire was profiled, and TCRdb retains in-frame clones only, with some absent. Of about 120,000 clones listed, over 50% are singletons. This clone appeared a few times. Its matching antigen is unknown. J was trimmed by 0 bases and V by 4 bases; bases with no gene match: 5. This CDR3 has 15 amino acids. The germline V gene encodes CDR1 SGHNT and CDR2 YENEEA. This sequence was found in a woman aged 35 to 49 in good health and CMV-seropositive. The chain couples TRBV11-3 to TRBJ2-7; 8 nucleotides agree with TRBD2. Sequenced input: PBMCs. CDR3 protein: CASSYAGGPSYEQYF. CDR3 sequence (DNA): TGTGCCAGCAGCTACGCGGGGGGACCCTCCTACGAGCAGTACTTC.